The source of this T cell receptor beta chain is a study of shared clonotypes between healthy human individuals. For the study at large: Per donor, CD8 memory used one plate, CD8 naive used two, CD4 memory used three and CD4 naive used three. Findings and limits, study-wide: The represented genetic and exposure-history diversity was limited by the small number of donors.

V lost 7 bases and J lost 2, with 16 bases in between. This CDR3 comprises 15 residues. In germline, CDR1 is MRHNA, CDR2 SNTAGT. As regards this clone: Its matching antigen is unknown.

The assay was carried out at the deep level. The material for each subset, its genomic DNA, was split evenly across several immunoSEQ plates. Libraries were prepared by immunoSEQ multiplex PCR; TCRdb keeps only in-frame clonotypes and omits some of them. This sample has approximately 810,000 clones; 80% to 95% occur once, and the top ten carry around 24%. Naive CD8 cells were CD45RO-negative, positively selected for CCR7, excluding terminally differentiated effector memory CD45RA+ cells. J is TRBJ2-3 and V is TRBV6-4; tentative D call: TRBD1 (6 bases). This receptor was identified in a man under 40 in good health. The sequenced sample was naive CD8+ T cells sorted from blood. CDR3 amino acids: CASKLQGLDTDTQYF. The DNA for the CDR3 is TGTGCCAGCAAGTTACAGGGATTAGACACAGATACGCAGTATTTT.